The 5 T cell receptor beta chains in this list originate from one sample, sequenced in a study of control samples from healthy donors and cancer patients. Sequencing was performed with immunoSEQ multiplex PCR; in TCRdb, only in-frame clones are kept and a portion is missing. The top ten clones hold 3% to 4% of a sample with 95,000 to 150,000 clones, 70% to 90% of them seen once. Sequenced sample: blood. The receptors were sampled from a man in his forties in good health.

The chain links TRBV19 to TRBJ2-2; TRBD1 matches at 8 bases. The CDR3 is 13 amino acids. J lost 6 bases, V lost 5 bases, and 2 bases had no gene match. CDR1 and CDR2 from the germline V gene are LNHDA and SQIVND (reference sequence). The CDR3 is CASSEDRAGELFF. The DNA of the CDR3 is TGTGCCAGTAGTGAGGACAGGGCCGGGGAGCTGTTTTTT. Based on the CDR3 plus reference TRBV19 and TRBJ2-2, the full variable domain is DGGITQSPKYLFRKEGQNVTLSCEQNLNHDAMYWYRQDPGQGLRLIYYSQIVNDFQKGDIAEGYSVSREKKESFPLTVTSAQKNPTAFYLCASSEDRAGELFFGEGSRLTVL.

J is TRBJ1-1 and V is TRBV15, with a weak D call TRBD1 (5 bases). The V end was cut by 7 bases, the J end by 1 base, with 7 bases between. The germline V gene encodes CDR1 LNHNV and CDR2 YYDKDF (reference sequence). The CDR3 runs to 12 residues. In DNA, the CDR3 is TGTGCCACCAAAGGGGAGAACACTGAAGCTTTCTTT. Translating gives CATKGENTEAFF. The complete variable domain, with remaining parts taken from reference TRBV15 and TRBJ1-1, reads DAMVIQNPRYQVTQFGKPVTLSCSQTLNHNVMYWYQQKSSQAPKLLFHYYDKDFNNEADTPDNFQSRRPNTSFCFLDIRSPGLGDTAMYLCATKGENTEAFFGQGTRLTVV.

The chain links TRBV4-3 to TRBJ1-1; possible D gene TRBD1, 5 bases. V lost 0 bases and J 7 bases, leaving 12 bases between the germline ends. The CDR3 is 14 residues long. From germline, CDR1 is LGHNA and CDR2 YSLEER. DNA of the CDR3: TGCGCCAGCAGCCAAGAGTACAGGCTTATTGAAGCTTTCTTT. It specifies CASSQEYRLIEAFF.

The chain couples TRBV4-1 to TRBJ2-6, with D unresolved. V gave up 1 base and J gave up 0 bases, with 10 bases separating them. The germline CDR1 and CDR2 sequences are MGHRA and YSYEKL. The CDR3 runs to 17 residues. The CDR3 is CASSQVPTSSGANVLTF. The DNA for the CDR3 is TGCGCCAGCAGCCAAGTGCCTACCAGCTCTGGGGCCAACGTCCTGACTTTC.

The chain combines TRBV7-3 with TRBJ2-3; 7 bases fit TRBD1. V lost 5 bases and J lost 2; bases outside the gene matches: 7. Per germline, CDR1 SGHTA and CDR2 FQGTGA. This CDR3 is built from 15 residues. The CDR3 region is CASSKNRGLTDTQYF. The DNA for the CDR3 is TGTGCCAGCAGCAAGAACAGGGGCCTCACAGATACGCAGTATTTT.